The 29 T cell receptor beta chains below come from one sample, sequenced in a study of shared clonotypes between healthy human individuals. In the naive CD8 group, cells lacked CD45RO and were positively selected for CCR7, so terminally differentiated effector memory CD45RA+ cells were left out. The data were produced by immunoSEQ multiplex PCR, yet TCRdb's version contains in-frame clones alone and is incomplete. This sample yields about 580,000 clones, of which 95% to 98% are seen a single time; around 0.3% belongs to the top ten. Sequenced material: naive CD8+ T cells sorted from blood. The source of these receptors is a man younger than 40 in good health.

The gene calls are TRBV7-8 and TRBJ2-7, with D possibly called TRBD1 or TRBD2 (5 bases each). CDR1 is SGHVS, CDR2 FQNEAQ, per germline. The V end was cut by 4 bases, the J end by 2 bases, with 18 bases between. The CDR3 is 16 amino acids. The CDR3 loop reads CASSSGPTTSTYEQYF. DNA for the CDR3: TGTGCCAGCAGCTCGGGACCAACGACATCTACCTACGAGCAGTACTTC.

The chain has TRBV27 and TRBJ2-7; 8 nucleotides line up with TRBD1. Trimming cost V 6 bases and J 2 bases; bases outside gene matches: 9. The germline V gene has CDR1 MNHEY and CDR2 SMNVEV (reference sequence). CDR3 length: 15 residues. CDR3 loop: CASRYQGAGTYEQYF. CDR3 nucleotide sequence: TGTGCCAGCAGGTACCAGGGGGCGGGAACCTACGAGCAGTACTTC.

The genes are TRBV14 and TRBJ2-7; a possible D gene is TRBD2 (5 bases). The V end was cut by 3 bases, the J end by 9 bases, with 15 bases between. Germline V gene sequence: CDR1 SGHDN, CDR2 FVKESK. The CDR3 is made up of 13 amino acids. The CDR3 nucleotides are TGTGCCAGCAGCCAGGCGAGAGGGAGATGGCAGTACTTC. Protein: CASSQARGRWQYF. Complete variable domain (other parts from reference TRBV14 and TRBJ2-7): EAGVTQFPSHSVIEKGQTVTLRCDPISGHDNLYWYRRVMGKEIKFLLHFVKESKQDESGMPNNRFLAERTGGTYSTLKVQPAELEDSGVYFCASSQARGRWQYFGPGTRLTVT.

The chain uses TRBV7-6 and TRBJ1-1; D may be TRBD1 (5 bases). The CDR3 sequence is 14 residues long. Germline V gene lookup returns CDR1 SGHVS and CDR2 FNYEAQ. The ends were cut back, 4 bases at V and 3 bases at J, with 12 bases in the middle. In nucleotides, the CDR3 is TGTGCCAGCAGCTCGGGACCTTCGGACACTGAAGCTTTCTTT. This encodes CASSSGPSDTEAFF.

This clone has only one observation. The chain couples TRBV25-1 to TRBJ2-5, with D perhaps TRBD1 or TRBD2 (6 bases each). There are 14 residues in the CDR3. Looked up from germline, CDR1 is MGHDK and CDR2 is SYGVNS. Trimming pared 2 bases from V and 4 bases from J, leaving 11 bases between. For the CDR3, the DNA is TGTGCCAGCAGTGAACTACAGGGACTAGAGACCCAGTACTTC. Translating gives CASSELQGLETQYF.

Of note for this clone: This specimen includes other DNA sequences encoding the same CDR3. This chain connects TRBV30 to TRBJ2-5; D possibly corresponds to TRBD1 (6 bases). V was trimmed by 3 bases and J by 2 bases, leaving 10 bases between them. The CDR3 runs to 13 residues. Germline lookup yields CDR1 GTSNPN and CDR2 SVGIG (reference sequence). CDR3 sequence reads: CAWSLGTQETQYF. CDR3 nucleotide sequence: TGTGCCTGGAGCCTCGGGACACAAGAGACCCAGTACTTC.

This chain joins TRBV27 and TRBJ1-1; no firm D call. The germline gives CDR1 MNHEY, CDR2 SMNVEV (reference sequence). V dropped 5 bases and J dropped 1 base, with 11 bases sitting between them. This CDR3 region has 14 residues. The CDR3 loop is CASSPLAENTEAFF. For the CDR3, the DNA is TGTGCCAGCAGTCCGTTGGCAGAGAACACTGAAGCTTTCTTT.

The CDR3 protein is CASSFAPDGNTEAFF. The CDR3 DNA reads as TGTGCCAGCAGCTTTGCCCCGGACGGTAACACTGAAGCTTTCTTT. The rearrangement uses TRBV5-4 and TRBJ1-1; D call uncertain. This CDR3 comprises 15 residues. Germline V gives CDR1 SGHNT, CDR2 YYREEE (reference sequence). The V end lost 2 bases, the J end lost 2 bases, and 13 bases lay between the germline ends. Full variable domain (missing parts from reference TRBV5-4 and TRBJ1-1): ETGVTQSPTHLIKTRGQQVTLRCSSQSGHNTVSWYQQALGQGPQFIFQYYREEENGRGNFPPRFSGLQFPNYSSELNVNALELDDSALYLCASSFAPDGNTEAFFGQGTRLTVV.

V is TRBV7-2 and J is TRBJ1-1; possibly TRBD1 for D (5 bases). The CDR3 length is 14 residues. Germline CDR1 is SGHTA and CDR2 is FQGNSA. Trimming cost V 4 bases and J 1 base, with 10 bases left between them. The CDR3 sequence: CASSYPTENTEAFF. The CDR3, as DNA: TGTGCCAGCAGCTACCCGACAGAGAACACTGAAGCTTTCTTT.

The chain employs TRBV9 and TRBJ2-3; D assignment may be TRBD1 or TRBD2 (5 bases each). CDR3 length equals 14 residues. From germline, CDR1 is SGDLS and CDR2 YYNGEE. V was clipped by 4 bases and J by 0 bases, with 9 bases between them. CDR3 DNA sequence: TGTGCCAGCAGCCTCGAGGGGAGCACAGATACGCAGTATTTT. It codes for CASSLEGSTDTQYF.

The chain employs TRBV11-1 and TRBJ2-1; D not certain. CDR3 length: 13 amino acids. Trimming shortened V by 1 base and J by 3 bases, and 4 bases separated the two germline ends. The germline V gene has CDR1 SGHAT and CDR2 FQDESV (reference sequence). The CDR3 DNA reads TGTGCCAGCAGCTTAGTACGCTACAATGAGCAGTTCTTC. Its protein is CASSLVRYNEQFF.

In DNA form, the CDR3 reads TGTGCCAGCAGCTTGGAGGTCCGAGGTTACTACGAGCAGTACTTC. It yields the protein CASSLEVRGYYEQYF. The rearrangement links TRBV5-8 to TRBJ2-7, with unresolved D. Per germline, CDR1 SGHTS and CDR2 YDEGEE. The CDR3 length is 15 residues. V lost 0 bases and J lost 3, with 13 bases in between.

The chain is built from TRBV14 and TRBJ2-7; weak D call: TRBD2 (6 bases). Germline assignment: CDR1 SGHDN and CDR2 FVKESK. V lost 0 bases and J 5 bases, leaving 8 bases between the germline ends. This CDR3 is 13 amino acids long. The CDR3 is CASSQDRRDEQYF. The CDR3 DNA reads TGTGCCAGCAGCCAAGACAGGAGGGACGAGCAGTACTTC.

CDR3 in amino acids: CASKLGVLSTDTQYF. CDR3 in DNA: TGTGCCAGCAAGTTGGGAGTCCTTAGCACAGATACGCAGTATTTT. The chain combines TRBV27 with TRBJ2-3; D possibly corresponds to TRBD2 (5 bases). The CDR3 is made up of 15 amino acids. Germline CDR1 reads MNHEY; CDR2 reads SMNVEV (reference sequence). The V and J ends lost 7 bases and 0 bases respectively, with 14 bases between them.

The chain carries TRBV4-1 and TRBJ2-1; 13 bases line up with TRBD2. The ends lost 4 bases at V and 4 bases at J; junction bases unmatched: 1. This CDR3 spans 15 amino acids. Germline lookup yields CDR1 MGHRA and CDR2 YSYEKL. The CDR3 DNA reads TGCGCCAGCAGCCCGGGACTAGCGGGATACAATGAGCAGTTCTTC. Translation: CASSPGLAGYNEQFF.

The rearrangement joins TRBV6-5 to TRBJ2-7; 7 nucleotides agree with TRBD2. CDR3 size: 16 residues. Trimming cost V 0 bases and J 1 base; bases outside gene matches: 6. From germline, CDR1 is MNHEY and CDR2 SVGAGI. The CDR3 region has the DNA TGTGCCAGCAGTTACTCGATGGAGCGGGGTTCCTACGAGCAGTACTTC. Translating it yields CASSYSMERGSYEQYF.

In DNA, the CDR3 is TGTGCCAGCAGCTTTAGGAGCAGCCTACATGATCCCTACTACGAGCAGTACTTC. Amino acid sequence: CASSFRSSLHDPYYEQYF. The V call is TRBV5-4, the J call TRBJ2-7; no reliable D call. The CDR3 extends over 18 amino acids. CDR1 and CDR2 from the germline V gene are SGHNT and YYREEE (reference sequence). The V gene lost 2 bases and the J gene lost 3 bases, with 24 bases spanning the gap.

The chain couples TRBV7-9 to TRBJ2-1; no definite D call. Trimming left V 6 bases short and J 3 bases short, with 9 bases between. This CDR3 is 13 amino acids long. Germline V lookup: CDR1 SEHNR, CDR2 FQNEAQ (reference sequence). CDR3: CASSPESYNEQFF. The CDR3 DNA follows: TGTGCCAGCAGTCCAGAAAGCTACAATGAGCAGTTCTTC.

This rearrangement joins TRBV7-6 to TRBJ2-7, with TRBD1 identical over 8 bases. The CDR3 runs 15 residues. The germline CDR1 and CDR2 sequences are SGHVS and FNYEAQ. V shed 5 bases and J 5 bases; nucleotides not matched to a gene: 11. For the CDR3, the DNA is TGTGCCAGCAGCCCCGCGAAGACAGGGGTCCACGAGCAGTACTTC. Translating gives CASSPAKTGVHEQYF. The whole variable domain, remainder taken from reference TRBV7-6 and TRBJ2-7, is GAGVSQSPRYKVTKRGQDVALRCDPISGHVSLYWYRQALGQGPEFLTYFNYEAQQDKSGLPNDRFSAERPEGSISTLTIQRTEQRDSAMYRCASSPAKTGVHEQYFGPGTRLTVT.

The V gene is TRBV4-1, the J gene TRBJ1-2; D is undetermined. V lost 2 bases, J lost 6 bases, and 16 bases lay in between. The CDR3 totals 15 residues. CDR1 MGHRA and CDR2 YSYEKL come from the germline V gene. CDR3 coding DNA: TGCGCCAGCAGCCAAATCGGAGGCGGATTTAATGGCTACACCTTC. This gives the protein CASSQIGGGFNGYTF.

The chain joins TRBV7-9 to TRBJ1-2; a possible D gene is TRBD1 (5 bases). Trimming cost V 4 bases and J 4 bases, with 16 bases left between them. The CDR3 sequence is 15 residues long. CDR1 is SEHNR, CDR2 FQNEAQ, per germline (reference sequence). The CDR3 loop is CASSSEGRNFYGYTF. The CDR3 DNA sequence: TGTGCCAGCAGCTCCGAGGGACGGAACTTCTATGGCTACACCTTC.

This chain joins TRBV6-6 and TRBJ1-2, with D maybe TRBD1 (5 bases). The CDR3 covers 12 residues. V gave up 4 bases and J gave up 7 bases, with 10 bases separating them. Germline CDR1 is MNHNY and CDR2 is SVGAGI (reference sequence). The CDR3 here is CASSSGGIGYTF. The DNA of the CDR3 is TGTGCCAGCAGTTCTGGGGGAATTGGCTACACCTTC.

This sequence joins TRBV10-2 and TRBJ2-1; TRBD1 aligns across 7 bases. The germline V gene has CDR1 WSHSY and CDR2 SAAADI. The CDR3 contains 15 residues. V dropped 3 bases and J dropped 7; count of bases not matched to a gene: 9. The CDR3 region is CASSDIIQGWNEQFF. The CDR3 DNA is TGCGCCAGCAGTGATATCATACAGGGGTGGAATGAGCAGTTCTTC.

V usage is TRBV7-9 and J usage is TRBJ2-2; 13 bases fit TRBD2. V was clipped by 0 bases and J by 1 base; unmatched bases: 5. Germline V lookup: CDR1 SEHNR, CDR2 FQNEAQ (reference sequence). This CDR3 is 19 amino acids long. CDR3 sequence reads: CASSLAGTSGTGNTGELFF. The CDR3 region has the DNA TGTGCCAGCAGCTTAGCTGGGACTAGCGGGACGGGGAACACCGGGGAGCTGTTTTTT.

The chain uses TRBV4-3 and TRBJ2-7, with 12 bases matching TRBD1. Germline V CDR1 and CDR2: LGHNA, YSLEER. After removal of 3 bases from V and 2 bases from J, the junction contained 2 bases not matched to a gene. The CDR3 runs to 15 residues. The CDR3 sequence: CASSQGQGATYEQYF. The DNA of the CDR3 is TGCGCCAGCAGCCAGGGACAGGGGGCCACCTACGAGCAGTACTTC.

This clone was seen only once. CDR3: CASSLVAQGIYEQYF. CDR3 coding DNA: TGTGCCAGCAGCTTAGTCGCCCAGGGAATCTACGAGCAGTACTTC. This rearrangement joins TRBV7-8 to TRBJ2-7; maybe TRBD1 (5 bases). This CDR3 has 15 residues. Germline CDR1 and CDR2: SGHVS and FQNEAQ. V was trimmed by 1 base and J by 3 bases, leaving 13 bases between them.

The CDR3 bases are TGTGCCAGCAGCCCGGGAGGGCAGCTGCACTACGAGCAGTACTTC. Translated: CASSPGGQLHYEQYF. The chain combines TRBV7-9 with TRBJ2-7; 8 positions agree with TRBD2. Looked up from germline, CDR1 is SEHNR and CDR2 is FQNEAQ (reference sequence). V lost 5 bases, J lost 3 bases, and 9 bases stayed unmatched. The CDR3 covers 15 residues.

Worth noting for this clone: Being one base from a much bigger clone, this may be a read error. At the DNA level, this CDR3 is encoded by other sequences in the same sample as well. The V gene is TRBV5-1, the J gene TRBJ1-1; no definite D call. The CDR3 is 13 residues long. V dropped 0 bases and J dropped 1 base, with 4 bases sitting between them. Looked up from germline, CDR1 is SGHRS and CDR2 is YFSETQ. Here the CDR3 reads CASSLAGNTEAFF. In DNA, the CDR3 is TGCGCCAGCAGCTTGGCGGGGAACACTGAAGCTTTCTTT.

In its sample, this clone was seen once. The chain recombines TRBV2 with TRBJ1-4; D perhaps matches TRBD1 (5 bases). This CDR3 is 13 amino acids long. Trimming pared 10 bases from V and 5 bases from J, leaving 14 bases between. Per germline, CDR1 SNHLY and CDR2 FYNNEI. The CDR3 region is CATHRNPNEKLFF. The CDR3 bases are TGTGCCACACACAGGAATCCGAATGAAAAACTGTTTTTT.